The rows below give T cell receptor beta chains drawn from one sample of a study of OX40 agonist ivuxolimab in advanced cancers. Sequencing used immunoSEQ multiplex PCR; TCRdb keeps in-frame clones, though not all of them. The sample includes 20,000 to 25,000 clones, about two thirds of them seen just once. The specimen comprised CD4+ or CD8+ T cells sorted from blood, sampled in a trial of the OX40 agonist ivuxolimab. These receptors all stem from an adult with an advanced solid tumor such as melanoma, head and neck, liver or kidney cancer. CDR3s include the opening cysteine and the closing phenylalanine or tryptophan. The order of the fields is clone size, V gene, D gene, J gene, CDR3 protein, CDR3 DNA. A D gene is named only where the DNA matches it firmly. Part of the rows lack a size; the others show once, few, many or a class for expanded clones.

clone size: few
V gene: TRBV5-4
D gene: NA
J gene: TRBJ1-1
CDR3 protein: CASSHVGAEAFF
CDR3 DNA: TGTGCCAGCAGCCACGTGGGGGCTGAAGCTTTCTTT

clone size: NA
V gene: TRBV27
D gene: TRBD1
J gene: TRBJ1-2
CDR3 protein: CASSLTVGQLNYGYTF
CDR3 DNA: TGTGCCAGCAGTCTTACGGTGGGACAGCTCAACTATGGCTACACCTTC

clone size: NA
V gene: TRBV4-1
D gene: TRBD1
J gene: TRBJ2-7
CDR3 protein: CASSQAVGGFYEQYF
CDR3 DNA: TGCGCCAGCAGCCAAGCGGTAGGGGGCTTCTACGAGCAGTACTTC

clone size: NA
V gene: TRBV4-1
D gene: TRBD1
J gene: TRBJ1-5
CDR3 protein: CASSASTGSNQPQHF
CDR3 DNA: TGCGCCAGCAGCGCATCGACAGGGAGCAATCAGCCCCAGCATTTT

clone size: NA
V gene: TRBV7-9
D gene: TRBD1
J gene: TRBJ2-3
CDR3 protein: CASSSPQGTDTQYF
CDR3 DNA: TGTGCCAGCAGCTCCCCACAGGGGACAGATACGCAGTATTTT

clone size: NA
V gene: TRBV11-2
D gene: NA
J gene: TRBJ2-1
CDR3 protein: CASSLDVRGAGNEQFF
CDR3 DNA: TGTGCCAGCAGCTTAGATGTTCGGGGGGCGGGCAATGAGCAGTTCTTC

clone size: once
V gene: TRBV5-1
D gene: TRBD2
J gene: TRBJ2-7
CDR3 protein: CASSLTSGAYEQYF
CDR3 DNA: TGCGCCAGCAGCTTGACTAGCGGTGCCTACGAGCAGTACTTC

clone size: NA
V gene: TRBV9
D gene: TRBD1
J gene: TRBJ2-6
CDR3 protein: CASSGQGSGANVLTF
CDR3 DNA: TGTGCCAGCAGTGGACAGGGATCTGGGGCCAACGTCCTGACTTTC

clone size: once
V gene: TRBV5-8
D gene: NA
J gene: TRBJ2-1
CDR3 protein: CASTLRSAWEQFF
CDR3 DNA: TGTGCCAGCACCCTGCGATCGGCATGGGAGCAGTTCTTC

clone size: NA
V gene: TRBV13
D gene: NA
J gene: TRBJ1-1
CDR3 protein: CASSLDGGLNTEAFF
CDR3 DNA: TGTGCCAGCAGCTTAGACGGGGGGTTGAACACTGAAGCTTTCTTT

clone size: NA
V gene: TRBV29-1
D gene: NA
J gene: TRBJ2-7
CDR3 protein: CSVAAAPQQYF
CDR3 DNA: TGCAGCGTTGCGGCAGCCCCCCAGCAGTACTTC

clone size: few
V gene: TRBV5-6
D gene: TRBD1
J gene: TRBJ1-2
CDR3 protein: CASSHDRVGGYTF
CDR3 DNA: TGTGCCAGCAGCCATGACAGGGTCGGTGGCTACACCTTC

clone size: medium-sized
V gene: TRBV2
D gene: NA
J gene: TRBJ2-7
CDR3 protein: CASSPYSYEQYF
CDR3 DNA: TGTGCCAGCTCCCCCTACTCCTACGAGCAGTACTTC

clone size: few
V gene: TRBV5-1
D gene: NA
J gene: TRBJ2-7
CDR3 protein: CASSQPGTNTYEQYF
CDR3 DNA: TGCGCCAGCAGCCAGCCGGGGACGAACACCTACGAGCAGTACTTC

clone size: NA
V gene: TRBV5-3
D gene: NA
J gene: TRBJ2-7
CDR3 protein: CARSPAPGTSLSYEQYF
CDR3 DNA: TGTGCCAGAAGCCCCGCCCCAGGGACCAGCCTTTCCTACGAGCAGTACTTC

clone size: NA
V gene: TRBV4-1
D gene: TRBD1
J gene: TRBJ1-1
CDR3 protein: CASSPRDRAPEAFF
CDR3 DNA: TGCGCCAGCAGCCCGAGGGACAGGGCGCCTGAAGCTTTCTTT

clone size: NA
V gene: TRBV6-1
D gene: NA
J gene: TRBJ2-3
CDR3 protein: CASSHPGSYTDTQYF
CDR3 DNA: TGTGCCAGCAGCCACCCGGGGTCTTACACAGATACGCAGTATTTT

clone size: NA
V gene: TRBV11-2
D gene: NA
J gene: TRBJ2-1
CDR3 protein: CASSQEEGTYNEQFF
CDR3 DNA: TGTGCCAGCAGCCAAGAGGAGGGCACTTACAATGAGCAGTTCTTC

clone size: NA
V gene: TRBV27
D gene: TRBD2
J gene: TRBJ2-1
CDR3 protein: CARSLRGRRGGAWEQFF
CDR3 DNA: TGTGCCCGCAGTTTAAGGGGGCGGCGCGGGGGGGCCTGGGAGCAGTTCTTC

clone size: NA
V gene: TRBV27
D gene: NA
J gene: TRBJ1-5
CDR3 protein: CASSLTAGKNQPQHF
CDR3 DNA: TGTGCCAGCAGTTTAACAGCGGGAAAGAATCAGCCCCAGCATTTT

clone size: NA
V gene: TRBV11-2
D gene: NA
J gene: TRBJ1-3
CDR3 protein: CASSLSRTIYF
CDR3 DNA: TGTGCCAGCAGCTTATCTAGGACCATATATTTT

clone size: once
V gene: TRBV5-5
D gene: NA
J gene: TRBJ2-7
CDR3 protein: CASSLGYEQYF
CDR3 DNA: TGTGCCAGCAGCTTGGGGTACGAGCAGTACTTC

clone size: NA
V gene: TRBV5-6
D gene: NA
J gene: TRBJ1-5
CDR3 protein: CASRPGPYSNQPQHF
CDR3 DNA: TGTGCCAGCAGACCGGGACCCTATAGCAATCAGCCCCAGCATTTT

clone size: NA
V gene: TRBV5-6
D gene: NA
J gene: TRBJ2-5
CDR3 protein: CASSWGTAGTQYF
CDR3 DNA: TGTGCCAGCAGCTGGGGGACCGCCGGGACCCAGTACTTC

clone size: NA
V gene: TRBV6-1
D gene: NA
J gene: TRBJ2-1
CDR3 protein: CASGSSYNEQFF
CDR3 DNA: TGTGCCAGTGGGAGCTCCTACAATGAGCAGTTCTTC

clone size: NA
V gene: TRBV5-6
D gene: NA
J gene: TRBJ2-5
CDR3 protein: CASSLGRGMGETQYF
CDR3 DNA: TGTGCCAGCAGCTTGGGAAGAGGAATGGGTGAGACCCAGTACTTC

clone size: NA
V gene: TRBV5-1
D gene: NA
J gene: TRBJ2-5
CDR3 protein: CASSIRSQGRDTLEGSQYF
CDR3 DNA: TGCGCCAGCAGCATCCGTTCACAGGGGAGGGACACCTTGGAAGGGTCCCAGTACTTC

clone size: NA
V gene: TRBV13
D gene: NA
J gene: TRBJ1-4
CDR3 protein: CASSYGRDEVEKLFF
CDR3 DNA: TGTGCCAGCAGCTACGGACGGGATGAGGTAGAAAAACTGTTTTTT

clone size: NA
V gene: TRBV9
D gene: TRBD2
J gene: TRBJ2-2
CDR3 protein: CASTSGGTSLGGELFF
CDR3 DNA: TGTGCCAGCACAAGCGGGGGGACGAGTTTGGGTGGGGAGCTGTTTTTT

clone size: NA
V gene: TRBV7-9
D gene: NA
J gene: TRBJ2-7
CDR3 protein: CASSSGATYEQYF
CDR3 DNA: TGTGCCAGCAGCTCCGGGGCTACCTACGAGCAGTACTTC

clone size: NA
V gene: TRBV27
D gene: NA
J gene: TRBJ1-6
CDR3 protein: CASSEGTGNSPLHF
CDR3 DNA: TGTGCCAGCAGCGAAGGGACGGGGAATTCACCCCTCCACTTT

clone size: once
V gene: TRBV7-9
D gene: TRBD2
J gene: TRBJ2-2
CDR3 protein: CASSLVPGGGLNTGELFF
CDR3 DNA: TGTGCCAGCAGCTTAGTTCCGGGGGGGGGACTAAACACCGGGGAGCTGTTTTTT

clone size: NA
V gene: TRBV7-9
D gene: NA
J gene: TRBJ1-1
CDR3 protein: CASSAGQLGAFF
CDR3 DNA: TGTGCCAGCAGCGCTGGACAGCTAGGAGCTTTCTTT

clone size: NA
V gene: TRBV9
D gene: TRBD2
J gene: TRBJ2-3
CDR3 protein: CASSLWVGGLAESTDTQYF
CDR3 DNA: TGTGCCAGCAGCCTCTGGGTAGGGGGACTAGCGGAAAGCACAGATACGCAGTATTTT

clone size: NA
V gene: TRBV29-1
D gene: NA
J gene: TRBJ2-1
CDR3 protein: CSAQDSSNEQFF
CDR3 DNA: TGCAGCGCCCAAGACAGTTCCAATGAGCAGTTCTTC

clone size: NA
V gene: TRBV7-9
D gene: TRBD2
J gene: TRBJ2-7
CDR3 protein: CATGPGGTSYEQYF
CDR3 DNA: TGTGCCACTGGCCCGGGGGGGACTAGTTACGAGCAGTACTTC

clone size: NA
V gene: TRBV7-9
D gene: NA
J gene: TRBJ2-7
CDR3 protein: CASSLVVHEQYF
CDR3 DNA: TGTGCCAGCAGCTTAGTGGTCCACGAGCAGTACTTC